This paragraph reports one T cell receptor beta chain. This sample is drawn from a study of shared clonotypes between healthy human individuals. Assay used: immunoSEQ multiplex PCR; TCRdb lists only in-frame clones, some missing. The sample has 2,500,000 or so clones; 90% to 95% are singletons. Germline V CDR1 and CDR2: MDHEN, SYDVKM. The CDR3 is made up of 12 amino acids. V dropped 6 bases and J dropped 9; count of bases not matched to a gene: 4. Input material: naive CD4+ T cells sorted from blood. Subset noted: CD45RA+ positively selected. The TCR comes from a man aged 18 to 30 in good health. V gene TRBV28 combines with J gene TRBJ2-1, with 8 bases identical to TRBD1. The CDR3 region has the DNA TGTGCCAGCAGAGGACAGGGCGGTGAGCAGTTCTTC. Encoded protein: CASRGQGGEQFF.